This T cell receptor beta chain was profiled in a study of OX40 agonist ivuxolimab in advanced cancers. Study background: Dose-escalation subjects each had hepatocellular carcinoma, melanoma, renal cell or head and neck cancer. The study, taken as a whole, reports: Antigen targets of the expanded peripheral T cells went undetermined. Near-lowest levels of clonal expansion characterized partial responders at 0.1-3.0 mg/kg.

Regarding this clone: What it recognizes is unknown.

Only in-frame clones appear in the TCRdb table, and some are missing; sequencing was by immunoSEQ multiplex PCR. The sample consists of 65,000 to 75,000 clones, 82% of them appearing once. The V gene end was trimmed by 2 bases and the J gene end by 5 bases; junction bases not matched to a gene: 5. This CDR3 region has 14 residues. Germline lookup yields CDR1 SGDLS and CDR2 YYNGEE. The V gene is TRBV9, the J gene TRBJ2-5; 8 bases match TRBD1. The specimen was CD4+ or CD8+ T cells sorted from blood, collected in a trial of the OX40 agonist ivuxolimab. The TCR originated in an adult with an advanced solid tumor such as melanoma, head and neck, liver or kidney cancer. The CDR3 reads CASSVGTGLETQYF. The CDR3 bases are TGTGCCAGCAGCGTTGGGACAGGTTTGGAGACCCAGTACTTC.